This T cell receptor (beta chain) is from a study of blood T cell repertoires in COVID-19. Study-wide context: The United States, Italy and Spain supplied acute and convalescent COVID-19 samples. T cells, B-cell-depleted T cells, or PBMCs supplied cDNA or gDNA.

The trim removed 5 bases at V and 1 base at J, leaving 5 bases unmatched. Looked up from germline, CDR1 is SQVTM and CDR2 is ANQGSEA. The CDR3 has 13 amino acids. Original analysis: Scientists estimated how many nucleated cells there were by amplifying reference gene primers. Sequenced by immunoSEQ multiplex PCR; TCRdb stores in-frame clones only, minus some. V, J and clone size were drawn from that table, and D and trimming were deduced from the DNA. This sample has 150,000 to 200,000 clones; around 84% occur once, and the top ten carry roughly 19%. Sequencing was done on a sample of peripheral blood. The sequence came from an elderly woman with acute or convalescent COVID-19. The chain joins TRBV29-1 to TRBJ2-7; the match to TRBD2 covers 7 bases. The CDR3 DNA is TGCAGCGTTTCGGGGGGTCCTTCCTACGAGCAGTACTTC. This gives the protein CSVSGGPSYEQYF.